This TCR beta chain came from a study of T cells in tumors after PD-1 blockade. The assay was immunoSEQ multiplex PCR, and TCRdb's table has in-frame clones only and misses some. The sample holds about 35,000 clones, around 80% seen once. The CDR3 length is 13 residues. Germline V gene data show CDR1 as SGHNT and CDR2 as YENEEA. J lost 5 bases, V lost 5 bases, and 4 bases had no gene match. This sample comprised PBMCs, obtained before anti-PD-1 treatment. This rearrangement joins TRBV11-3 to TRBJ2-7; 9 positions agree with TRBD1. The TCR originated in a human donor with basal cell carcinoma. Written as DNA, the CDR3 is TGTGCCAGCAGCCACGGGACAGGGAACGAGCAGTACTTC. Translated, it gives CASSHGTGNEQYF. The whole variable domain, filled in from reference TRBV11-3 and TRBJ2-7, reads EAGVVQSPRYKIIEKKQPVAFWCNPISGHNTLYWYLQNLGQGPELLIRYENEEAVDDSQLPKDRFSAERLKGVDSTLKIQPAELGDSAVYLCASSHGTGNEQYFGPGTRLTVT.